Below, 20 T cell receptor beta chains from the same sample are listed, as sequenced in a study of T cell changes during pregnancy in multiple sclerosis. Generated by immunoSEQ multiplex PCR, the TCRdb table keeps only in-frame clones and is missing some. The sample includes tens of thousands of clones, roughly 96% seen only once; the top ten take approximately 2.5%. The sequencing used CD8+ T cells from peripheral blood mononuclear cells, collected after pregnancy. The receptors were gathered from a female donor with multiple sclerosis, enrolled in a pregnancy study.

The count of this clone is one. This chain uses TRBV29-1 with TRBJ2-1; D gene ambiguous. The V and J ends lost 2 bases and 7 bases respectively, with 9 bases between them. Germline CDR1 reads SQVTM; CDR2 reads ANQGSEA. The CDR3 runs to 12 residues. The CDR3 DNA reads as TGCAGCGTTGAAATCACGGTGAATGAGCAGTTCTTC. As protein: CSVEITVNEQFF.

This rearrangement joins TRBV2 to TRBJ1-1; D unresolved. The CDR3 covers 16 residues. Germline V lookup: CDR1 SNHLY, CDR2 FYNNEI. V was pared by 5 bases and J by 2 bases, with 18 bases between. CDR3 in DNA: TGTGCCAGCAGTTTCTCCGTGAGCACGGTAAACACTGAAGCTTTCTTT. Protein sequence: CASSFSVSTVNTEAFF.

The rearrangement joins TRBV7-9 to TRBJ2-7; TRBD1 matches 10 bases. Looked up from germline, CDR1 is SEHNR and CDR2 is FQNEAQ (reference sequence). The CDR3 loop spans 14 amino acids. The V segment lost 6 bases and the J segment 5 bases; nucleotides outside the gene matches: 7. The CDR3 nucleotides are TGTGCCAGCAGTATGACGGGACAGGGGAACGAGCAGTACTTC. This translates into CASSMTGQGNEQYF.

The genes are TRBV5-1 and TRBJ1-5, with D possibly matching TRBD1 (6 bases). The CDR3 length is 15 residues. V lost 4 bases to trimming and J lost 3 bases, with 14 bases between them. CDR1 SGHRS and CDR2 YFSETQ come from the germline V gene. CDR3 nucleotides: TGCGCCAGCAGCCCTAGAGGGGGATACAATCAGCCCCAGCATTTT. This sequence encodes CASSPRGGYNQPQHF.

The CDR3 reads CASSLVPNEQFF. CDR3 nucleotide sequence: TGTGCCAGCAGCTTGGTTCCAAATGAGCAGTTCTTC. The rearrangement uses TRBV5-6 and TRBJ2-1; D is ambiguous. Trimming removed 0 bases from V and 7 bases from J, with 5 bases in between. The CDR3 runs to 12 residues. Germline-derived CDR1 and CDR2 are SGHDT and YYEEEE.

V usage is TRBV7-6 and J usage is TRBJ2-1; 9 bases align to TRBD1. The V segment lost 4 bases and the J segment 9 bases; nucleotides outside the gene matches: 7. The CDR3 is made up of 14 amino acids. Germline V gene lookup returns CDR1 SGHVS and CDR2 FNYEAQ. The CDR3 DNA reads as TGTGCCAGCAGCTGGGGACAGGGTTCGAGTGAGCAGTTCTTC. This encodes CASSWGQGSSEQFF.

This sequence joins TRBV6-1 and TRBJ2-7; 9 nucleotides match TRBD1. The CDR3 runs to 16 residues. Trimming took 0 bases from V and 3 from J; bases not matched to a gene: 6. Germline lookup yields CDR1 MNHNS and CDR2 SASEGT. The CDR3 nucleotides are TGTGCCAGCAGTGAAGCCGCCGGGACAGGGCTCTACGAGCAGTACTTC. This codes for CASSEAAGTGLYEQYF.

The chain links TRBV28 to TRBJ2-7; 14 positions agree with TRBD2. Germline lookup yields CDR1 MDHEN and CDR2 SYDVKM. V lost 5 bases, J lost 5 bases, and 8 bases stayed unmatched. The CDR3 loop spans 16 amino acids. CDR3 bases: TGTGCCAGCAGTCTGACGACTAGCGGGAGGGCCGACGAGCAGTACTTC. This translates into CASSLTTSGRADEQYF.

This clone has a handful of counts. The chain couples TRBV4-1 to TRBJ1-1; the D gene is possibly TRBD1 (6 bases). Trimming shortened V by 4 bases and J by 1 base, and 10 bases separated the two germline ends. The CDR3 runs to 14 residues. Per the germline V gene, CDR1 is MGHRA and CDR2 is YSYEKL. DNA for the CDR3: TGCGCCAGCAGCCGACCGGACAGGAACACTGAAGCTTTCTTT. Translating gives CASSRPDRNTEAFF.

The chain has TRBV5-1 and TRBJ1-2; 7 bases agree with TRBD1. The CDR3 length is 15 residues. V was clipped by 0 bases and J by 2 bases; unmatched bases: 4. Germline-derived CDR1 and CDR2 are SGHRS and YFSETQ. Here the CDR3 DNA reads TGCGCCAGCAGCTTGGCGGCAGGGGGGAACTATGGCTACACCTTC. Amino acid sequence: CASSLAAGGNYGYTF.

This clone is judged medium-sized. The chain links TRBV25-1 to TRBJ2-7, with 8 bases identical to TRBD1. The CDR3 runs 14 residues. The V and J ends lost 5 bases and 6 bases, in that order; junction bases with no gene match: 9. The germline V gene has CDR1 MGHDK and CDR2 SYGVNS. The CDR3 spells CASSPGTGLLEQYF. The DNA of the CDR3 is TGTGCCAGCAGTCCCGGGACAGGCCTGCTCGAGCAGTACTTC.

The gene calls are TRBV6-4 and TRBJ2-1; TRBD2 matches 8 bases. The CDR3 extends over 15 amino acids. Germline V gene lookup returns CDR1 MRHNA and CDR2 SNTAGT. Trimming cost V 0 bases and J 4 bases; bases outside gene matches: 2. The CDR3 DNA sequence: TGTGCCAGCAGTGACTCGGGCGGGGGGTACAATGAGCAGTTCTTC. Its protein product is CASSDSGGGYNEQFF.

The rearrangement links TRBV25-1 to TRBJ2-1, with 10 bases matching TRBD1. The CDR3 totals 17 residues. J was trimmed by 9 bases and V by 1 base; bases with no gene match: 12. Germline V gives CDR1 MGHDK, CDR2 SYGVNS. The CDR3 is CASSEFFGQGVDGEQFF. The CDR3 nucleotides read TGTGCCAGCAGTGAATTCTTCGGACAGGGGGTCGATGGTGAGCAGTTCTTC.

DNA of the CDR3: TGTGCCAGCAGTGGAACAGGGTCAGGAAACACCATATATTTT. Translated: CASSGTGSGNTIYF. The V call is TRBV2, the J call TRBJ1-3, with a possible D match to TRBD1 (6 bases). V lost 4 bases to trimming and J lost 4 bases, with 11 bases between them. Germline V CDR1 and CDR2: SNHLY, FYNNEI. The CDR3 covers 14 residues. Looking up the rest from reference TRBV2 and TRBJ1-3 gives the full variable domain: EPEVTQTPSHQVTQMGQEVILRCVPISNHLYFYWYRQILGQKVEFLVSFYNNEISEKSEIFDDQFSVERPDGSNFTLKIRSTKLEDSAMYFCASSGTGSGNTIYFGEGSWLTVV.

The chain has TRBV9 and TRBJ2-7; 10 nucleotides agree with TRBD2. The germline CDR1 and CDR2 sequences are SGDLS and YYNGEE. This CDR3 contains 18 residues. Germline trimming cut 2 bases from V and 6 bases from J; bases unmatched to any gene: 17. The CDR3 DNA is TGTGCCAGCAGCGTTACTAGCGGGACTAATCTCGATCGCCCCGAGCAGTACTTC. As protein: CASSVTSGTNLDRPEQYF.

The gene calls are TRBV7-9 and TRBJ2-3, with 12 bases lining up with TRBD2. The germline V gene encodes CDR1 SEHNR and CDR2 FQNEAQ (reference sequence). The CDR3 extends over 13 amino acids. V trimming: 11 bases; J trimming: 5 bases; junction bases outside the gene matches: 5. The CDR3 loop reads CASRLAGEDTQYF. CDR3 coding DNA: TGTGCCTCCCGACTAGCGGGAGAAGATACGCAGTATTTT.

V is TRBV28 and J is TRBJ2-3; 7 bases map to TRBD1. The trim removed 6 bases at V and 2 bases at J, leaving 11 bases unmatched. In germline, CDR1 is MDHEN, CDR2 SYDVKM. The CDR3 extends over 16 amino acids. As DNA, the CDR3 is TGTGCCAGCAGCCGACCCCGGGACAGTTTCACAGATACGCAGTATTTT. Residues: CASSRPRDSFTDTQYF. The variable domain in full, with the rest retrieved from reference TRBV28 and TRBJ2-3, is DVKVTQSSRYLVKRTGEKVFLECVQDMDHENMFWYRQDPGLGLRLIYFSYDVKMKEKGDIPEGYSVSREKKERFSLILESASTNQTSMYLCASSRPRDSFTDTQYFGPGTRLTVL.

The CDR3 sequence: CASSVGGIRETQYF. In DNA, the CDR3 is TGTGCCAGCAGTGTAGGGGGCATTCGAGAGACCCAGTACTTC. The J gene is TRBJ2-5, the V gene TRBV6-5; TRBD1 matches 7 bases. V was clipped by 5 bases and J by 4 bases; unmatched bases: 7. CDR1 and CDR2 from the germline V gene are MNHEY and SVGAGI. The CDR3 runs to 14 residues.

The table lists this clone with a count of one. This chain links TRBV14 with TRBJ2-7, with 10 bases matching TRBD2. Trimming cost V 1 base and J 5 bases; bases outside gene matches: 5. Germline loops: CDR1 SGHDN, CDR2 FVKESK. The CDR3 is 15 amino acids. The chain's CDR3 is CASSQVLAGVDEQYF. CDR3 bases: TGTGCCAGCAGCCAAGTCCTAGCGGGAGTGGACGAGCAGTACTTC.

The rearrangement uses TRBV7-9 and TRBJ2-7; TRBD1 agrees at 8 bases. The CDR3 sequence is 16 residues long. J lost 2 bases, V lost 3 bases, and 9 bases had no gene match. Germline CDR1 is SEHNR and CDR2 is FQNEAQ (reference sequence). This CDR3 reads CASSFQRDRRAYEQYF. The DNA of the CDR3 is TGTGCCAGCAGCTTCCAACGGGACAGGAGAGCCTACGAGCAGTACTTC.